Listed below are T cell receptor beta chains from one sample, sequenced in a study of T cell responses to AZD1222 COVID-19 vaccine. Measured with immunoSEQ multiplex PCR; TCRdb has only the in-frame clones, and not every one. The data hold about 30,000 clones, with 93% observed a single time. Sequences were derived from peripheral blood, sampled on day 0 of AZD1222 vaccination. These receptors originate from an adult in good health. Each CDR3 is given with its conserved first and last residue. Fields, in order: J gene, clone size, D gene, V gene, CDR3 protein, CDR3 DNA. The D gene is left open where the match is weak. Part of the rows lack a size; the others show once, few, many or a class for expanded clones.

j_call: TRBJ2-5; clone_size: once; d_call: .; v_call: TRBV3-1/TRBV3-2; cdr3_aa: CASSPISGWDETQYF; cdr3_nt: TGTGCCAGCAGCCCGATCAGCGGGTGGGATGAGACCCAGTACTTC
j_call: TRBJ2-1; clone_size: once; d_call: TRBD2; v_call: TRBV7-2; cdr3_aa: CASSFTSGSWNEQFF; cdr3_nt: TGTGCCAGCAGCTTCACTAGCGGGAGTTGGAATGAGCAGTTCTTC
j_call: TRBJ2-7; clone_size: .; d_call: .; v_call: TRBV5-3; cdr3_aa: CARSFDPSASSYEQYF; cdr3_nt: TGTGCCAGAAGCTTCGACCCTAGCGCAAGCTCCTACGAGCAGTACTTC
j_call: TRBJ1-2; clone_size: once; d_call: .; v_call: TRBV2; cdr3_aa: CASSLWDGPTEGYTF; cdr3_nt: TGTGCCAGCAGTCTTTGGGACGGCCCCACGGAAGGCTACACCTTC
j_call: TRBJ2-7; clone_size: .; d_call: .; v_call: TRBV27; cdr3_aa: CASSLANEQYF; cdr3_nt: TGTGCCAGCAGTTTAGCGAACGAGCAGTACTTC
j_call: TRBJ1-2; clone_size: .; d_call: .; v_call: TRBV5-1; cdr3_aa: CASRPSTAANYGYTF; cdr3_nt: TGCGCCAGCAGACCCTCGACAGCAGCTAACTATGGCTACACCTTC
j_call: TRBJ2-7; clone_size: .; d_call: TRBD1; v_call: TRBV6-5; cdr3_aa: CASSPGQGGAYEQYF; cdr3_nt: TGTGCCAGCAGTCCGGGACAGGGGGGAGCCTACGAGCAGTACTTC
j_call: TRBJ1-6; clone_size: .; d_call: .; v_call: TRBV3-1/TRBV3-2; cdr3_aa: CASSQELGSSYNSPLHF; cdr3_nt: TGTGCCAGCAGCCAAGAACTAGGGAGCTCCTATAATTCACCCCTCCACTTT
j_call: TRBJ2-3; clone_size: .; d_call: TRBD2; v_call: TRBV7-2; cdr3_aa: CASNRAGTRSTDTQYF; cdr3_nt: TGTGCCAGCAACCGTGCCGGGACTAGAAGCACAGATACGCAGTATTTT
j_call: TRBJ2-7; clone_size: .; d_call: TRBD2; v_call: TRBV4-3; cdr3_aa: CASSQDPAGESYEQYF; cdr3_nt: TGCGCCAGCAGCCAAGACCCAGCGGGAGAGTCCTACGAGCAGTACTTC
j_call: TRBJ2-1; clone_size: .; d_call: .; v_call: TRBV5-1; cdr3_aa: CASSWGPGLKRYNEQFF; cdr3_nt: TGCGCCAGCAGCTGGGGGCCGGGACTGAAAAGATACAATGAGCAGTTCTTC
j_call: TRBJ2-7; clone_size: few; d_call: TRBD2; v_call: TRBV4-1; cdr3_aa: CASSQGTSGRLYEQYF; cdr3_nt: TGCGCCAGCAGCCAAGGGACTAGCGGGAGGCTCTACGAGCAGTACTTC
j_call: TRBJ1-5; clone_size: .; d_call: .; v_call: TRBV10-3; cdr3_aa: CAIGEGGGNQPQHF; cdr3_nt: TGTGCCATTGGTGAAGGGGGGGGCAATCAGCCCCAGCATTTT
j_call: TRBJ2-1; clone_size: .; d_call: TRBD2; v_call: TRBV29-1; cdr3_aa: CSVRTGTSGGNEQFF; cdr3_nt: TGCAGCGTTCGGACCGGGACTAGCGGGGGCAATGAGCAGTTCTTC
j_call: TRBJ2-3; clone_size: .; d_call: TRBD2; v_call: TRBV30; cdr3_aa: CAWSHGLAGGQDTQYF; cdr3_nt: TGTGCCTGGAGTCACGGACTAGCGGGGGGGCAAGATACGCAGTATTTT
j_call: TRBJ1-4; clone_size: .; d_call: .; v_call: TRBV28; cdr3_aa: CASSLKGQGGIF; cdr3_nt: TGTGCCAGCAGTTTAAAAGGGCAGGGAGGGATTTTT
j_call: TRBJ2-7; clone_size: .; d_call: .; v_call: TRBV19; cdr3_aa: CASRPTRSSYEQYF; cdr3_nt: TGTGCCAGTAGACCAACACGTTCTTCTTACGAGCAGTACTTC
j_call: TRBJ1-2; clone_size: .; d_call: .; v_call: TRBV27; cdr3_aa: CASSLSRVGGYTF; cdr3_nt: TGTGCCAGCAGTTTATCCAGGGTTGGTGGCTACACCTTC
j_call: TRBJ1-5; clone_size: .; d_call: .; v_call: TRBV6-5; cdr3_aa: CASSSLVGNQPQHF; cdr3_nt: TGTGCCAGCAGTTCTCTCGTGGGCAATCAGCCCCAGCATTTT
j_call: TRBJ1-1; clone_size: .; d_call: .; v_call: TRBV7-2; cdr3_aa: CASSFLGIMNTEAFF; cdr3_nt: TGTGCCAGCAGCTTTCTCGGCATTATGAACACTGAAGCTTTCTTT
j_call: TRBJ2-5; clone_size: once; d_call: .; v_call: TRBV5-1; cdr3_aa: CASSRATSAPAETQYF; cdr3_nt: TGCGCCAGCAGTCGGGCGACCAGCGCCCCAGCGGAGACCCAGTACTTC
j_call: TRBJ2-3; clone_size: .; d_call: .; v_call: TRBV11-3; cdr3_aa: CASSLDMNSGTDTQYF; cdr3_nt: TGTGCCAGCAGCTTAGATATGAATAGCGGCACAGATACGCAGTATTTT
j_call: TRBJ2-5; clone_size: .; d_call: TRBD2; v_call: TRBV11-2; cdr3_aa: CASSTGTSGRAIETQYF; cdr3_nt: TGTGCCAGCAGCACCGGGACTAGCGGGAGGGCCATAGAGACCCAGTACTTC
j_call: TRBJ1-3; clone_size: .; d_call: .; v_call: TRBV7-2; cdr3_aa: CASSFRGHSGNTIYF; cdr3_nt: TGTGCCAGCAGCTTTAGGGGTCACTCTGGAAACACCATATATTTT